Sequencing of this TCR beta chain was carried out in a study of monozygotic twins with inflammatory bowel disease. TCRdb reanalyzed the 5' RACE reads, giving one entry per CDR3 protein sequence and no DNA. The repertoire shows tens of thousands of distinct CDR3 sequences; the top ten hold about 5%. Per germline, CDR1 LGHDT and CDR2 YNNKEL (reference sequence). CDR3 size: 17 residues. The TCR sequence derives from a human donor with ulcerative colitis or Crohn's disease, or a healthy co-twin of an affected twin (not recorded which). Sample: blood. The chain recombines TRBV3-1 with TRBJ2-4. The CDR3 sequence: CASSQDLALGAKNIQYF.